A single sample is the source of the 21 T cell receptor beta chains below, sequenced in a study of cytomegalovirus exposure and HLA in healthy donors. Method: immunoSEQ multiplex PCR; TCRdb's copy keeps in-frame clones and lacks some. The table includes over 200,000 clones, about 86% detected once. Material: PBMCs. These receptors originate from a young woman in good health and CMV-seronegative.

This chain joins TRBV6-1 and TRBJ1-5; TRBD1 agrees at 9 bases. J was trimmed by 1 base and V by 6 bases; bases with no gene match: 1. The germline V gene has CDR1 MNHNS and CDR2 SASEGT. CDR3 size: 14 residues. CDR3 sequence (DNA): TGTGCCAGCAGCGGGACAGGGAGCAATCAGCCCCAGCATTTT. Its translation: CASSGTGSNQPQHF.

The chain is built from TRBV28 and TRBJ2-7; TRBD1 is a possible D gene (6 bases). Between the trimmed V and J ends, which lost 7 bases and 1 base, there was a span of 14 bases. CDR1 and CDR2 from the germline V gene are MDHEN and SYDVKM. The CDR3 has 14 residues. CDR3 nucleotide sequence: TGTGCCAGCACCGAGGGGGACCTATCCTACGAGCAGTACTTC. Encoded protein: CASTEGDLSYEQYF.

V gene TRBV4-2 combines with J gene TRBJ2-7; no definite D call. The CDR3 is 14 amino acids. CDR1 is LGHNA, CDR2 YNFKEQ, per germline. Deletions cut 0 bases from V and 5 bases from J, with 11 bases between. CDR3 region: CASSQEKFSDEQYF. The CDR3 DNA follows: TGTGCCAGCAGCCAAGAGAAGTTTAGTGACGAGCAGTACTTC.

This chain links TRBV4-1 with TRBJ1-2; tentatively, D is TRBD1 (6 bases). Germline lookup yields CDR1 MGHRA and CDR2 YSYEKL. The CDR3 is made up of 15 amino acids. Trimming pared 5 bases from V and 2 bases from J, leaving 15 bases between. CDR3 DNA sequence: TGCGCCAGCAGCACTCCGACCGACAGGAACTATGGCTACACCTTC. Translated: CASSTPTDRNYGYTF.

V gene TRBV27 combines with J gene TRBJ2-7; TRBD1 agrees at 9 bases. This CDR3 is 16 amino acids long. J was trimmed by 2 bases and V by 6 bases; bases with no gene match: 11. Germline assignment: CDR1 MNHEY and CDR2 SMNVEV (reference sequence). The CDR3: CASRPTSGTGTYEQYF. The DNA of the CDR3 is TGTGCCAGCAGACCTACCTCCGGGACAGGGACCTACGAGCAGTACTTC.

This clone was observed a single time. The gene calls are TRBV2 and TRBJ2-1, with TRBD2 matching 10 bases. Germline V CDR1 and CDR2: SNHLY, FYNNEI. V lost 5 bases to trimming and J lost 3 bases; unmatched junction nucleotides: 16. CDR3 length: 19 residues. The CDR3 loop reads CASSPGVGASGRLYNEQFF. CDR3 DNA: TGTGCCAGCAGTCCGGGGGTAGGGGCTAGCGGGAGACTCTACAATGAGCAGTTCTTC.

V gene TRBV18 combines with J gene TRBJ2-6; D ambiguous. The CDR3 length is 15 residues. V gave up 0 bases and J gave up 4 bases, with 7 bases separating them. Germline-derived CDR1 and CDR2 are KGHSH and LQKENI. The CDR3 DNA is TGTGCCAGCTCACCACCGAGAGCCGGGGCCAACGTCCTGACTTTC. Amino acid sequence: CASSPPRAGANVLTF.

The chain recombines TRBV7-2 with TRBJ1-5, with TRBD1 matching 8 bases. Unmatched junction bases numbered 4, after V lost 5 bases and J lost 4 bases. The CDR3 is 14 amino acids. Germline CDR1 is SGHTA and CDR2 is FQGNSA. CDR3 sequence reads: CASSQDRANQPQHF. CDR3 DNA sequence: TGTGCCAGCAGCCAGGACAGGGCTAATCAGCCCCAGCATTTT.

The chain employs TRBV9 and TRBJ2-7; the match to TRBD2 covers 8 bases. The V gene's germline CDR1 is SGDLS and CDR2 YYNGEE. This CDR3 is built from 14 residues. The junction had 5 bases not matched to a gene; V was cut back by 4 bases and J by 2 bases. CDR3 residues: CASSKTSAAYEQYF. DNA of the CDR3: TGTGCCAGCAGCAAGACTAGCGCGGCCTACGAGCAGTACTTC.

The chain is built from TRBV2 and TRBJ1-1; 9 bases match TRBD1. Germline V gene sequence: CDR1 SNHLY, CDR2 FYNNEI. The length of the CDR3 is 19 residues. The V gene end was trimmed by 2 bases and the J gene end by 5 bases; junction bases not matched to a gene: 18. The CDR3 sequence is CASSESRTGAGTGKTEAFF. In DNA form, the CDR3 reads TGTGCCAGCAGTGAATCTAGGACCGGGGCCGGGACAGGGAAAACTGAAGCTTTCTTT.

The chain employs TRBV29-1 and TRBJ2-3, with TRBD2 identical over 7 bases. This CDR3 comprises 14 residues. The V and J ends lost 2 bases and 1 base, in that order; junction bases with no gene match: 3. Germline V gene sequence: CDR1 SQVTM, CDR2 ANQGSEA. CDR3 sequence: CSVESREGTDTQYF. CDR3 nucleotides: TGCAGCGTTGAATCCCGGGAGGGCACAGATACGCAGTATTTT.

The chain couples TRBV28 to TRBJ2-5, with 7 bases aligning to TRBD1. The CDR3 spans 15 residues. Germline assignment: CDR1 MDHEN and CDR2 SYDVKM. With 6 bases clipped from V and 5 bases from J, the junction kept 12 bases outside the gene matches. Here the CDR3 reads CASRRLTGKVETQYF. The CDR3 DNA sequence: TGTGCCAGCAGGCGGCTGACAGGGAAGGTGGAGACCCAGTACTTC.

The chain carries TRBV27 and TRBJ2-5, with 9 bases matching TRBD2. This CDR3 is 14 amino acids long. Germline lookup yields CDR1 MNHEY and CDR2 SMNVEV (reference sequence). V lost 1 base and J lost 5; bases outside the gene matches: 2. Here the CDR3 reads CASSLFGTSETQYF. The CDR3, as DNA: TGTGCCAGCAGTTTATTCGGGACTAGCGAGACCCAGTACTTC.

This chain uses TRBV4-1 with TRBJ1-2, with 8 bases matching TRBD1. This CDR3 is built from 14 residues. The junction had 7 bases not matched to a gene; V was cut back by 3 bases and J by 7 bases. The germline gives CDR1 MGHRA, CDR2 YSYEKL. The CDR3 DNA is TGCGCCAGCAGCCACGGACAGGGACGGGTTGGCTACACCTTC. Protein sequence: CASSHGQGRVGYTF.

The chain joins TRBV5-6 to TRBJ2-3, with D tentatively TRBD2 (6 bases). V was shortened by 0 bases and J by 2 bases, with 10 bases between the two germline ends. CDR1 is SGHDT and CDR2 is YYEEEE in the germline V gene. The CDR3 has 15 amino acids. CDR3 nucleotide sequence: TGTGCCAGCAGCTTGGGGGGGAGGTACACAGATACGCAGTATTTT. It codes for CASSLGGRYTDTQYF.

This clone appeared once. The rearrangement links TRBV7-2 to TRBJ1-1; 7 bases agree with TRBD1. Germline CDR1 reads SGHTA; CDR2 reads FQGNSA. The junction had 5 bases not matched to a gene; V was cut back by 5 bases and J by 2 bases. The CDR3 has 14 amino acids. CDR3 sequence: CASSPGTANTEAFF. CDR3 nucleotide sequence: TGTGCCAGCAGCCCCGGGACAGCCAACACTGAAGCTTTCTTT.

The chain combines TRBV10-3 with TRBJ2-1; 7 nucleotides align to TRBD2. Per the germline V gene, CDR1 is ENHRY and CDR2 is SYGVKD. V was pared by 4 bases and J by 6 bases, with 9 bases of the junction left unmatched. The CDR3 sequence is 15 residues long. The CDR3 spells CAISGGGEGRNEQFF. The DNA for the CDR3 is TGTGCCATCAGTGGTGGGGGGGAGGGGCGCAATGAGCAGTTCTTC.

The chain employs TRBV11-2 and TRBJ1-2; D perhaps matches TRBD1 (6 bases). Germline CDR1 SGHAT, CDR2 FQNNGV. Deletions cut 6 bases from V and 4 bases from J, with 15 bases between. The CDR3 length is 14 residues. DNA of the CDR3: TGTGCCAGCAGTTCTAACAGGGTCCGCTATGGCTACACCTTC. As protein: CASSSNRVRYGYTF. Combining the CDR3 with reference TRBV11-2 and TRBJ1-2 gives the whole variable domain EAGVAQSPRYKIIEKRQSVAFWCNPISGHATLYWYQQILGQGPKLLIQFQNNGVVDDSQLPKDRFSAERLKGVDSTLKIQPAKLEDSAVYLCASSSNRVRYGYTFGSGTRLTVV.

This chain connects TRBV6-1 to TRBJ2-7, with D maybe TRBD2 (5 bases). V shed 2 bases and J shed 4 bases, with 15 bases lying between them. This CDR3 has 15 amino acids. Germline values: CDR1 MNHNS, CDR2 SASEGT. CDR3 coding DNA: TGTGCCAGCAGTGAATCGGTGGAGGTGCGGTACGAGCAGTACTTC. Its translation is CASSESVEVRYEQYF.

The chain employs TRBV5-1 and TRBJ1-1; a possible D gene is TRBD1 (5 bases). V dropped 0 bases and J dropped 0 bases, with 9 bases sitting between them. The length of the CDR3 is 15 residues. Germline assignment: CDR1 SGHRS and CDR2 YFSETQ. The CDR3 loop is CASSLAEGLNTEAFF. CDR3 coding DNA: TGCGCCAGCAGCTTGGCGGAGGGGTTGAACACTGAAGCTTTCTTT. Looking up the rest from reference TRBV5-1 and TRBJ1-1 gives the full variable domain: KAGVTQTPRYLIKTRGQQVTLSCSPISGHRSVSWYQQTPGQGLQFLFEYFSETQRNKGNFPGRFSGRQFSNSRSEMNVSTLELGDSALYLCASSLAEGLNTEAFFGQGTRLTVV.

CDR3 sequence reads: CASSLDGTGGETQYF. DNA of the CDR3: TGTGCCAGCAGCTTAGACGGGACTGGGGGGGAGACCCAGTACTTC. J is TRBJ2-5 and V is TRBV7-9; D might be TRBD2 (6 bases). Germline-derived CDR1 and CDR2 are SEHNR and FQNEAQ (reference sequence). Trimming pared 1 base from V and 5 bases from J, leaving 14 bases between. There are 15 residues in the CDR3.